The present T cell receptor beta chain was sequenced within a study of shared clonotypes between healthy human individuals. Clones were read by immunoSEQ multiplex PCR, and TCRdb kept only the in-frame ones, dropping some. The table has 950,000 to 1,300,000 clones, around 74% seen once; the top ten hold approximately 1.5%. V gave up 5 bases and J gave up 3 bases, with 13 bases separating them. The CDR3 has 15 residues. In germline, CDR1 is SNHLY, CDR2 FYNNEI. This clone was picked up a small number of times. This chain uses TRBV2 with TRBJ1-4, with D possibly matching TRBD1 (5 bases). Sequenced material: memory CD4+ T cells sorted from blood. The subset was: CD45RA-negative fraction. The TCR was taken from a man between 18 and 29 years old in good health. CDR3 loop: CASSPSGRPNEKLFF. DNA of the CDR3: TGTGCCAGCAGTCCGTCGGGACGGCCTAATGAAAAACTGTTTTTT.